A selection of T cell receptor beta chains follows, all from one sample in a study of T cell responses to AZD1222 COVID-19 vaccine. Sequencing was performed with immunoSEQ multiplex PCR; in TCRdb, only in-frame clones are kept and a portion is missing. This table has roughly 180,000 clones, around 93% appearing once. Specimen: peripheral blood, collected on day 0 of AZD1222 vaccination. Receptors were obtained from an adult in good health. Each CDR3 is given with its conserved first and last residue. D genes are given only for firm matches. Rows give clone size only sometimes, using once, few, many, or a class for an expanded clone.

>TRBJ2-2|NA|TRBV5-6|TRBD2
CASSLVGTSGAPEELFF
TGTGCCAGCAGCTTGGTTGGGACTAGCGGGGCTCCGGAGGAGCTGTTTTTT
>TRBJ2-1|NA|TRBV20-1|NA
CSAREDPTVFF
TGCAGTGCTAGAGAGGACCCAACCGTGTTCTTC
>TRBJ1-5|NA|TRBV6-5|TRBD1
CASSLDRDDQPQHF
TGTGCCAGCAGCCTCGACAGGGACGATCAGCCCCAGCATTTT
>TRBJ2-5|NA|TRBV28|TRBD2
CASSLPPPGAGEAETQYF
TGTGCCAGCAGCCTACCACCCCCGGGAGCGGGAGAGGCGGAGACCCAGTACTTC
>TRBJ1-2|NA|TRBV28|NA
CASSLTGSNYGYTF
TGTGCCAGCAGTTTGACAGGATCTAACTATGGCTACACCTTC
>TRBJ2-7|NA|TRBV10-3|TRBD2
CAIRDRPTSGPSYEQYF
TGTGCCATCAGAGACAGGCCCACTAGCGGACCCTCCTACGAGCAGTACTTC
>TRBJ1-2|NA|TRBV5-5|NA
CASSLAFPGNGYTF
TGTGCCAGCAGCTTGGCGTTCCCGGGGAATGGCTACACCTTC
>TRBJ2-7|NA|TRBV7-6|NA
CASSLEGPGYEQYF
TGTGCCAGCAGCTTAGAGGGACCTGGCTACGAGCAGTACTTC
>TRBJ2-1|NA|TRBV18|TRBD2
CASSTRASGISANNNEQFF
TGTGCCAGCTCTACACGGGCTAGCGGTATCTCCGCAAATAACAATGAGCAGTTCTTC
>TRBJ2-7|few|TRBV20-1|NA
CSAGGRNEQYF
TGCAGTGCTGGGGGCCGGAACGAGCAGTACTTC
>TRBJ2-3|NA|TRBV7-9|NA
CASSFRPPDTQYF
TGTGCCAGCAGCTTTCGACCCCCGGATACGCAGTATTTT
>TRBJ2-3|NA|TRBV27|TRBD2
CASRTDSGRNTDTQYF
TGTGCCAGCAGGACGGATAGCGGGAGGAACACAGATACGCAGTATTTT
>TRBJ2-7|NA|TRBV19|TRBD2
CASSMALAGGHEQYF
TGTGCCAGTAGTATGGCCCTAGCGGGAGGCCACGAGCAGTACTTC
>TRBJ1-1|NA|TRBV2|NA
CASQGDEAFF
TGTGCCAGTCAGGGAGATGAAGCTTTCTTT
>TRBJ1-1|NA|TRBV5-1|NA
CASSSGSQNTEAFF
TGCGCCAGCAGCTCCGGGTCTCAGAACACTGAAGCTTTCTTT
>TRBJ2-1|NA|TRBV9|NA
CASSPSGGSSYNEQFF
TGTGCCAGCAGCCCCAGTGGTGGAAGCTCCTACAATGAGCAGTTCTTC
>TRBJ2-7|NA|TRBV5-1|NA
CASSLVLLDDSYEQYF
TGCGCCAGCAGCTTGGTTTTACTGGACGACTCCTACGAGCAGTACTTC
>TRBJ2-2|NA|TRBV13|TRBD2
CASSLRLAETTGELFF
TGTGCCAGCAGCTTAAGACTAGCGGAAACTACCGGGGAGCTGTTTTTT
>TRBJ1-3|NA|TRBV7-9|TRBD1
CASSGRQGRGGNTIYF
TGTGCCAGCAGCGGACGACAGGGGAGAGGAGGAAACACCATATATTTT
>TRBJ2-5|NA|TRBV19|NA
CASSLRAFGETQYF
TGTGCCAGTAGTCTCAGGGCTTTCGGAGAGACCCAGTACTTC
>TRBJ2-1|NA|TRBV7-6|TRBD2
CASSLTGTRTKDEQFF
TGTGCCAGCAGCTTAACCGGGACTAGGACGAAAGATGAGCAGTTCTTC
>TRBJ2-6|NA|TRBV2|TRBD2
CASSDRGGRTTGANVLTF
TGTGCCAGCAGCGATAGGGGCGGGAGAACCACTGGGGCCAACGTCCTGACTTTC
>TRBJ2-1|once|TRBV2|NA
CASSESGGPSYNEQFF
TGTGCCAGCAGTGAATCCGGCGGACCCTCCTACAATGAGCAGTTCTTC
>TRBJ1-3|few|TRBV30|TRBD1
CAWSVPGGVSGNTIYF
TGTGCCTGGAGTGTACCAGGGGGTGTCTCTGGAAACACCATATATTTT
>TRBJ1-2|NA|TRBV28|NA
CASSRLASWGYTF
TGTGCCAGCAGTCGTCTCGCCTCCTGGGGCTACACCTTC
>TRBJ1-1|NA|TRBV3-1/TRBV3-2|NA
CASSLGTVGPTEAFF
TGTGCCAGCAGTCTCGGGACGGTGGGGCCCACTGAAGCTTTCTTT
>TRBJ2-1|NA|TRBV5-1|TRBD2
CASRPSGRGDNEQFF
TGCGCCAGCAGACCCAGCGGGAGAGGCGACAATGAGCAGTTCTTC
>TRBJ1-2|NA|TRBV9|TRBD1
CASTAGQGNYGYTF
TGTGCCAGCACCGCAGGACAGGGAAACTATGGCTACACCTTC
>TRBJ2-1|NA|TRBV6-2/TRBV6-3|TRBD2
CASSQRDYHPYNEQFF
TGTGCCAGCAGCCAACGGGACTACCACCCCTACAATGAGCAGTTCTTC
>TRBJ2-1|NA|TRBV21-1|NA
CASSLALDQSSYNEQFF
TGTGCCAGCAGCCTTGCGTTGGACCAGAGCTCCTACAATGAGCAGTTCTTC
>TRBJ2-1|NA|TRBV29-1|TRBD2
CSVSLAGGPNEQFF
TGCAGCGTGTCCCTAGCGGGAGGGCCGAATGAGCAGTTCTTC
>TRBJ2-7|NA|TRBV27|NA
CASSRAPYEQYF
TGTGCCAGCAGCAGGGCGCCCTACGAGCAGTACTTC
>TRBJ1-3|NA|TRBV5-4|NA
CASSLVGDSGNTIYF
TGTGCCAGCAGCTTGGTAGGGGACTCTGGAAACACCATATATTTT
>TRBJ1-1|NA|TRBV29-1|NA
CSVVELEAFF
TGCAGCGTTGTTGAGCTTGAAGCTTTCTTT
>TRBJ1-5|once|TRBV4-1|NA
CASSQGQNQPQHF
TGCGCCAGCAGCCAAGGACAGAATCAGCCCCAGCATTTT
>TRBJ2-3|NA|TRBV5-4|NA
CASSLVSGGRDTQYF
TGTGCCAGCAGCTTGGTTTCTGGGGGGCGGGATACGCAGTATTTT
>TRBJ2-7|NA|TRBV29-1|TRBD1
CSVIKQGAGEQYF
TGCAGCGTTATAAAACAGGGGGCGGGCGAGCAGTACTTC
>TRBJ2-7|NA|TRBV5-5|NA
CASSHEGLSYEQYF
TGTGCCAGCAGTCACGAGGGCTTGTCCTACGAGCAGTACTTC
>TRBJ2-7|NA|TRBV2|NA
CASSGREPMGEQYF
TGTGCCAGCAGTGGCCGGGAGCCTATGGGCGAGCAGTACTTC
>TRBJ1-2|NA|TRBV6-1|NA
CASSEGGSNYGYTF
TGTGCCAGCAGTGAAGGGGGCAGTAACTATGGCTACACCTTC
>TRBJ2-1|NA|TRBV10-3|TRBD2
CAISELAGGINEQFF
TGTGCCATCAGTGAGCTAGCGGGAGGTATAAATGAGCAGTTCTTC
>TRBJ1-6|NA|TRBV27|NA
CATSSRGVSNSPLHF
TGTGCCACCAGCTCCCGTGGGGTCTCCAATTCACCCCTCCACTTT
>TRBJ1-1|NA|TRBV30|NA
CAWSWESRAFF
TGTGCCTGGAGTTGGGAGAGCCGGGCTTTCTTT
>TRBJ2-7|NA|TRBV5-1|TRBD1
CASSPGGTGPYEQYF
TGCGCCAGCAGCCCGGGCGGGACAGGTCCCTACGAGCAGTACTTC
>TRBJ2-7|NA|TRBV10-1|NA
CASSGQGSSYEQYF
TGCGCCAGCAGTGGGCAGGGAAGTTCCTACGAGCAGTACTTC
>TRBJ2-2|NA|TRBV19|TRBD1
CASRKGGRTNTGELFF
TGTGCCAGTAGAAAAGGGGGCAGAACGAACACCGGGGAGCTGTTTTTT